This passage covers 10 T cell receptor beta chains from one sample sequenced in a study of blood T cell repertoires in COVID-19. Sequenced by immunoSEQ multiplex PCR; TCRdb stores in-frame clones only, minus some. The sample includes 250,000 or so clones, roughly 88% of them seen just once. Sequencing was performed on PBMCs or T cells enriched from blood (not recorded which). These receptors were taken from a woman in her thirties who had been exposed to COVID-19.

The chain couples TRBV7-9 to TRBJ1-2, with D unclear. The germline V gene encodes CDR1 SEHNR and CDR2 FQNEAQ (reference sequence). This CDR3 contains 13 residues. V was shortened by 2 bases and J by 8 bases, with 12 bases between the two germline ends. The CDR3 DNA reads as TGTGCCAGCAGCTTATCAGAAGAGCGAGGCTACACCTTC. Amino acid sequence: CASSLSEERGYTF. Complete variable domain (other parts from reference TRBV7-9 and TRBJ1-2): DTGVSQNPRHKITKRGQNVTFRCDPISEHNRLYWYRQTLGQGPEFLTYFQNEAQLEKSRLLSDRFSAERPKGSFSTLEIQRTEQGDSAMYLCASSLSEERGYTFGSGTRLTVV.

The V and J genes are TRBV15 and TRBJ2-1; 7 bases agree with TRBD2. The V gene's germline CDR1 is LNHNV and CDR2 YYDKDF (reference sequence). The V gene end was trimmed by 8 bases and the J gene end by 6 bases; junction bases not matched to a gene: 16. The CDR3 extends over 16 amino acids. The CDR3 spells CATDAIRAGVANEQFF. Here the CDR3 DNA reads TGTGCCACCGACGCGATAAGGGCGGGAGTAGCCAATGAGCAGTTCTTC.

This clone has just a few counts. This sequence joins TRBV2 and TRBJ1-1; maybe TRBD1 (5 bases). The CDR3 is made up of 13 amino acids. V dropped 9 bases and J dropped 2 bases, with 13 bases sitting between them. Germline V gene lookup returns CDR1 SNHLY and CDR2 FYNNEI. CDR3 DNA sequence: TGTGCCAGTAGGACACAAACTAACACTGAAGCTTTCTTT. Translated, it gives CASRTQTNTEAFF.

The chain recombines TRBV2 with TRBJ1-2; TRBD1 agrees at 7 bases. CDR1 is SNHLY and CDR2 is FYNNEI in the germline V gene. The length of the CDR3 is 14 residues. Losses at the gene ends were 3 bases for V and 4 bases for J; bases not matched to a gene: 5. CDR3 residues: CASSEIGTVYGYTF. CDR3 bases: TGTGCCAGCAGTGAGATCGGGACAGTCTATGGCTACACCTTC.

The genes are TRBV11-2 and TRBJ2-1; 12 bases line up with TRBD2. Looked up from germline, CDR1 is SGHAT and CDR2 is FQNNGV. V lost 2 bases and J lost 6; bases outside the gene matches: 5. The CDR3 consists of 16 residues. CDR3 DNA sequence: TGTGCCAGCAGCTTAAGACTAGCGGGAGTGGTCAATGAGCAGTTCTTC. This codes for CASSLRLAGVVNEQFF.

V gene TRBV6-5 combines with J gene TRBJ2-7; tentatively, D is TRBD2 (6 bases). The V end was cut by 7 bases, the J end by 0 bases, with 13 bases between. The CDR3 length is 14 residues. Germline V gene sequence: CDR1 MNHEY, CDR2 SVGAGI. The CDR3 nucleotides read TGTGCCAGCACGGGACGGGGGATCTCCTACGAGCAGTACTTC. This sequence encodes CASTGRGISYEQYF.

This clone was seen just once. DNA of the CDR3: TGTGCCTGGAGATATAGCGCCCTACAAGAGACCCAGTACTTC. Residues: CAWRYSALQETQYF. V and J are TRBV30 and TRBJ2-5, with a weak D call TRBD2 (5 bases). Looked up from germline, CDR1 is GTSNPN and CDR2 is SVGIG (reference sequence). The CDR3 spans 14 residues. Trimming cost V 3 bases and J 2 bases, with 13 bases left between them.

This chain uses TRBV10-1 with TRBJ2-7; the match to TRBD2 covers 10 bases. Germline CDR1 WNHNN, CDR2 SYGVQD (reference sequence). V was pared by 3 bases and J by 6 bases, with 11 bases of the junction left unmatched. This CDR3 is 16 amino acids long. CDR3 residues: CASSESVSGRASEQYF. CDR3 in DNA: TGCGCCAGCAGTGAATCAGTAAGCGGGAGGGCCTCCGAGCAGTACTTC.

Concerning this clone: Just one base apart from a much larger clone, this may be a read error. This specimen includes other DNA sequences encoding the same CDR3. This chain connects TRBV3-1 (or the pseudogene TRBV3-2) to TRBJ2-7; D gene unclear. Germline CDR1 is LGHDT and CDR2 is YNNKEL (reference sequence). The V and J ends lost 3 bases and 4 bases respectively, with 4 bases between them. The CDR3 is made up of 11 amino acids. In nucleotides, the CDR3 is TGTGCCAGCAGCCAGCTATACGAGCAGTACTTC. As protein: CASSQLYEQYF.

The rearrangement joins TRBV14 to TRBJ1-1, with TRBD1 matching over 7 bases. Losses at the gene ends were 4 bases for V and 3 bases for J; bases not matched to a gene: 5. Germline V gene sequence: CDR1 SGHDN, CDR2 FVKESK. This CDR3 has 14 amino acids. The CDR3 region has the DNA TGTGCCAGCAGCCGTAACAGGGGCTACACTGAAGCTTTCTTT. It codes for CASSRNRGYTEAFF. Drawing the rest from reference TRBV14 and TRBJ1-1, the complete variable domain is EAGVTQFPSHSVIEKGQTVTLRCDPISGHDNLYWYRRVMGKEIKFLLHFVKESKQDESGMPNNRFLAERTGGTYSTLKVQPAELEDSGVYFCASSRNRGYTEAFFGQGTRLTVV.